The 27 T cell receptor beta chains listed next were all sequenced from one sample in a study of T cells after yellow fever vaccination. A single record per CDR3 protein comes from TCRdb applying MiXCR to the 5' RACE reads. The top ten hold around 15% of the sample, which has under 700,000 distinct CDR3 sequences, about 17% seen once. Sequenced material: PBMCs, taken 5 days after the first yellow fever vaccination. These receptors were obtained from a man aged 18 to 29 who received the YFV17D yellow fever vaccine.

This clonotype has just a few counts. This chain links TRBV19 with TRBJ2-3; D possibly uses TRBD1 or TRBD2 (6 bases each). Germline CDR1 is LNHDA and CDR2 is SQIVND (reference sequence). This CDR3 has 17 residues. Trimming took 5 bases from V and 5 from J, leaving 23 bases between them. CDR3 in amino acids: CASSPEGHLPGGDTQYF. Written as DNA, the CDR3 is TGTGCCAGTAGTCCAGAGGGACACCTCCCCGGGGGAGATACGCAGTATTTT.

The CDR3 region has the DNA TGTGCCACTATTAAAAGGGGGAAAACGGGCACAGATACGCAGTATTTT. Residues: CATIKRGKTGTDTQYF. The V gene is TRBV2, the J gene TRBJ2-3, with D possibly matching TRBD1 (6 bases). Germline V lookup: CDR1 SNHLY, CDR2 FYNNEI. The length of the CDR3 is 16 residues. With 10 bases removed from V and 1 base from J, the gap between germline ends came to 21 bases.

The chain is built from TRBV29-1 and TRBJ2-3; the D call may be TRBD1 or TRBD2 (5 bases each). The CDR3 spans 14 residues. Germline lookup yields CDR1 SQVTM and CDR2 ANQGSEA. The V and J ends lost 0 bases and 8 bases respectively, with 15 bases between them. The CDR3 reads CSVEDLGAQGTQYF. In DNA form, the CDR3 reads TGCAGCGTTGAAGATCTCGGGGCTCAGGGTACGCAGTATTTT.

This clonotype was counted between two and nine times. This chain uses TRBV4-1 with TRBJ1-5; D is ambiguous. V lost 1 base and J lost 3, with 10 bases in between. The CDR3 runs 15 residues. Germline CDR1 and CDR2: MGHRA and YSYEKL. CDR3 nucleotides: TGCGCCAGCAGCCAAGGTAGTCAGCACAATCAGCCCCAGCATTTT. This gives the protein CASSQGSQHNQPQHF.

This clonotype was counted between two and nine times. The chain joins TRBV28 to TRBJ2-2; D is ambiguous. Germline V CDR1 and CDR2: MDHEN, SYDVKM. CDR3 length: 15 residues. Trimming shortened V by 4 bases and J by 4 bases, and 13 bases separated the two germline ends. The CDR3 DNA follows: TGTGCCAGCAGTTCCCCATCGCAGGTCACCGGGGAGCTGTTTTTT. It yields the protein CASSSPSQVTGELFF.

This clonotype has just a few counts. The V call is TRBV7-2, the J call TRBJ2-2; 7 positions match TRBD2. Germline V gene sequence: CDR1 SGHTA, CDR2 FQGNSA. The CDR3 has 15 residues. The junction had 8 bases not matched to a gene; V was cut back by 5 bases and J by 5 bases. The CDR3 region has the DNA TGTGCCAGCAGCCCCGGACTAGTACAGACCGGGGAGCTGTTTTTT. The encoded protein is CASSPGLVQTGELFF.

The J gene is TRBJ2-5, the V gene TRBV7-3; TRBD1 might be the D (6 bases). V was pared by 3 bases and J by 4 bases, with 12 bases between. The CDR3 is 14 residues long. Per the germline V gene, CDR1 is SGHTA and CDR2 is FQGTGA. Here the CDR3 DNA reads TGTGCCAGCAGCTTTCAGGGGTCTGGAGAGACCCAGTACTTC. This sequence encodes CASSFQGSGETQYF.

Written as DNA, the CDR3 is TGCGCCAGCAGCCAATTGGCTAGGGGGTACAATGAGCAGTTCTTC. Its protein product is CASSQLARGYNEQFF. This chain joins TRBV4-3 and TRBJ2-1; maybe TRBD1 (6 bases). Trimming pared 2 bases from V and 4 bases from J, leaving 12 bases between. The CDR3 consists of 15 residues. Germline V gives CDR1 LGHNA, CDR2 YSLEER.

This clonotype was counted between two and nine times. This CDR3 reads CAISDMRGAGMNTEAFF. The DNA of the CDR3 is TGTGCCATCAGTGATATGAGGGGAGCAGGCATGAACACTGAAGCTTTCTTT. V and J are TRBV10-3 and TRBJ1-1; TRBD1 is a possible D gene (5 bases). The V end was cut by 3 bases, the J end by 0 bases, with 17 bases between. This CDR3 contains 17 residues. The germline V gene encodes CDR1 ENHRY and CDR2 SYGVKD.

The rearrangement links TRBV4-1 to TRBJ1-5; D is uncertain. Looked up from germline, CDR1 is MGHRA and CDR2 is YSYEKL. V shed 2 bases and J shed 5 bases, with 13 bases lying between them. This CDR3 comprises 15 residues. CDR3 residues: CASSQRLVLDQPQHF. CDR3 DNA sequence: TGCGCCAGCAGCCAAAGATTAGTGCTAGATCAGCCCCAGCATTTT.

This clonotype was counted a few times. The CDR3 region has the DNA TGCGCCAGCACTAGTGAGCCTCACTACGAGCAGTACTTC. Translation gives CASTSEPHYEQYF. The chain carries TRBV5-1 and TRBJ2-7, with no clear D. Trimming took 6 bases from V and 3 from J, leaving 13 bases between them. The CDR3 is 13 amino acids. Looked up from germline, CDR1 is SGHRS and CDR2 is YFSETQ.

This clonotype was seen a handful of times. The chain couples TRBV2 to TRBJ2-7, with 8 bases fitting TRBD1. V was pared by 5 bases and J by 4 bases, with 4 bases of the junction left unmatched. Germline loops: CDR1 SNHLY, CDR2 FYNNEI. The CDR3 is 13 residues long. The CDR3 region is CASSRQGWYEQYF. CDR3 sequence (DNA): TGTGCCAGCAGTAGACAGGGGTGGTACGAGCAGTACTTC. Drawing the rest from reference TRBV2 and TRBJ2-7, the complete variable domain is EPEVTQTPSHQVTQMGQEVILRCVPISNHLYFYWYRQILGQKVEFLVSFYNNEISEKSEIFDDQFSVERPDGSNFTLKIRSTKLEDSAMYFCASSRQGWYEQYFGPGTRLTVT.

This clonotype has just a few counts. The chain joins TRBV6-1 to TRBJ2-5; D call uncertain. Per germline, CDR1 MNHNS and CDR2 SASEGT. Trimming took off 3 bases at V and 7 bases at J, with 9 bases between the two ends. This CDR3 spans 12 amino acids. CDR3 residues: CASSDDVGTQYF. CDR3 bases: TGTGCCAGCAGTGATGATGTGGGGACCCAGTACTTC.

This rearrangement joins TRBV5-1 to TRBJ1-1; 7 nucleotides line up with TRBD1. Trimming cost V 3 bases and J 5 bases; bases outside gene matches: 13. Germline CDR1 reads SGHRS; CDR2 reads YFSETQ. The CDR3 is 16 residues long. CDR3 loop: CASSSGGGAGSTEAFF. In DNA, the CDR3 is TGCGCCAGCAGCTCAGGAGGGGGCGCCGGAAGTACTGAAGCTTTCTTT.

This clonotype was observed a few times. This chain uses TRBV7-2 with TRBJ2-3; 10 nucleotides line up with TRBD2. The germline CDR1 and CDR2 sequences are SGHTA and FQGNSA. This CDR3 is built from 17 residues. With V trimmed by 3 bases and J by 1 base, 7 bases remained unmatched. The CDR3 is CASSFPLLAGGTDTQYF. CDR3 bases: TGTGCCAGCAGCTTCCCCCTCCTAGCGGGGGGCACAGATACGCAGTATTTT.

The chain couples TRBV29-1 to TRBJ2-7; possible D gene TRBD2, 5 bases. The germline V gene encodes CDR1 SQVTM and CDR2 ANQGSEA. V was shortened by 1 base and J by 5 bases, with 18 bases between the two germline ends. The CDR3 covers 15 residues. CDR3 in amino acids: CSVEGGREAFNEQYF. The CDR3 nucleotides are TGCAGCGTTGAAGGAGGGCGAGAAGCGTTCAACGAGCAGTACTTC.

This clonotype was observed a few times. V and J are TRBV12-3 or TRBV12-4 and TRBJ2-1; 12 bases line up with TRBD1. V was pared by 4 bases and J by 9 bases, with 10 bases of the junction left unmatched. There are 16 residues in the CDR3. The CDR3 coding sequence is TGTGCCAGCAGTTGGGGGGACAGGGGGCTTGTGAGTGAGCAGTTCTTC. It yields the protein CASSWGDRGLVSEQFF.

The table lists this clonotype with a few counts. The genes are TRBV25-1 and TRBJ2-5; a weak D match, TRBD1 (6 bases). The germline V gene encodes CDR1 MGHDK and CDR2 SYGVNS. The CDR3 runs to 13 residues. The V gene lost 3 bases and the J gene lost 5 bases, with 10 bases spanning the gap. The CDR3 DNA sequence: TGTGCCAGCAGTGACCCAGGGGACGAGACCCAGTACTTC. This translates into CASSDPGDETQYF.

This clonotype was recorded a few times. This chain uses TRBV29-1 with TRBJ1-3; no clear D gene. The V gene's germline CDR1 is SQVTM and CDR2 ANQGSEA. This CDR3 has 12 amino acids. Trimming took 6 bases from V and 0 from J, leaving 6 bases between them. Here the CDR3 reads CSVQNSGNTIYF. The CDR3 nucleotides read TGCAGCGTGCAAAACTCTGGAAACACCATATATTTT.

With regard to this clonotype: This clone may be a read error of a much larger clone one base away. V gene TRBV4-3 combines with J gene TRBJ2-5, with D unclear. This CDR3 comprises 17 residues. The germline V and J ends were trimmed by 1 base and 2 bases, with 17 bases remaining between them. Germline assignment: CDR1 LGHNA and CDR2 YSLEER. CDR3: CASSQGAHYWEQETQYF. DNA for the CDR3: TGCGCCAGCAGCCAAGGGGCTCATTATTGGGAACAAGAGACCCAGTACTTC.

The genes are TRBV20-1 and TRBJ2-1; D call uncertain. There are 14 residues in the CDR3. Germline-derived CDR1 and CDR2 are DFQATT and SNEGSKA (reference sequence). The V gene lost 3 bases and the J gene lost 0 bases, with 9 bases spanning the gap. The CDR3 spells CSARAAASYNEQFF. The CDR3 DNA reads TGCAGTGCTAGGGCAGCAGCCTCCTACAATGAGCAGTTCTTC.

The genes are TRBV29-1 and TRBJ2-2; 9 nucleotides agree with TRBD1. The CDR3 sequence is 14 residues long. CDR1 is SQVTM, CDR2 ANQGSEA, per germline. The V segment lost 8 bases and the J segment 0 bases; nucleotides outside the gene matches: 4. The CDR3 loop is CSMRQGANTGELFF. CDR3 nucleotide sequence: TGCAGCATGAGACAGGGGGCGAACACCGGGGAGCTGTTTTTT.

This clonotype was counted ten times or more. J is TRBJ2-4 and V is TRBV6-2 or TRBV6-3, with TRBD2 as a possible D gene (5 bases). The CDR3 spans 16 residues. V was pared by 4 bases and J by 0 bases, with 13 bases between. Germline CDR1 is MNHEY and CDR2 is SVGEGT. The CDR3 protein is CASSSWTVLAKNIQYF. The CDR3, as DNA: TGTGCCAGCAGTTCCTGGACTGTACTAGCCAAAAACATTCAGTACTTC.

There are many counts of this clonotype. V is TRBV5-1 and J is TRBJ1-1; no firm D call. Trimming removed 3 bases at V and 3 bases at J, with 12 bases between. The germline V gene encodes CDR1 SGHRS and CDR2 YFSETQ. This CDR3 contains 14 residues. CDR3 nucleotides: TGCGCCAGCAGCTCCCACGGCGGGGACACTGAAGCTTTCTTT. Protein product: CASSSHGGDTEAFF.

This clonotype was seen a few times. The V and J genes are TRBV12-3 or TRBV12-4 and TRBJ2-1, with 12 bases aligning to TRBD1. The junction had 11 bases not matched to a gene; V was cut back by 6 bases and J by 8 bases. The CDR3 sequence is 16 residues long. CDR3 protein: CASSLSGTGGFDEQFF. CDR3 nucleotides: TGTGCCAGCAGCCTAAGTGGGACAGGGGGCTTCGATGAGCAGTTCTTC.

This clonotype was seen only a few times. The chain joins TRBV5-1 to TRBJ2-2, with TRBD2 matching over 11 bases. In germline, CDR1 is SGHRS, CDR2 YFSETQ. The CDR3 contains 15 residues. Trimming cost V 1 base and J 6 bases; bases outside gene matches: 2. CDR3 sequence reads: CASSLLAGGPGELFF. As DNA, the CDR3 is TGCGCCAGCAGCTTGCTAGCGGGGGGCCCCGGGGAGCTGTTTTTT.

This chain joins TRBV4-2 and TRBJ2-1, with 7 bases aligning to TRBD1. Trimming cost V 0 bases and J 5 bases; bases outside gene matches: 13. CDR3 length equals 18 residues. The germline V gene has CDR1 LGHNA and CDR2 YNFKEQ. The DNA for the CDR3 is TGTGCCAGCAGCCAAGATGTCCTGAGCAGGGGGTTGGACAATGAGCAGTTCTTC. Translated, it gives CASSQDVLSRGLDNEQFF.